Following are 14 T cell receptor beta chains from one sample sequenced in a study of breast tumors, draining lymph nodes, adjacent tissues (dated by TCRdb to 2015 to 2016). Lymph node samples came from the axillary draining lymph nodes of breast cancer patients. Libraries were constructed by multiplex PCR. These reads were obtained on an Illumina HiSeq 2000. TCRdb passed the public sequencing reads through fastp at Q25 and MiXCR, retaining productive beta sequences. Duplicate CDR3 protein sequences are folded into a single record with the most common DNA and genes. The sample table lists 250,000 or so distinct CDR3 sequences, 30% of them with a count of one. The leading ten clones occupy more than 1% of the sample. The specimen was axillary lymph node tissue. These receptors were taken from a female donor with breast cancer. Some clones in this sample may be carry-over from other donors' samples.

With regard to this clonotype: A read error is possible here, since a much larger clone lies one base away. The chain is built from TRBV7-9 and TRBJ2-7, with TRBD2 matching over 9 bases. The germline V gene encodes CDR1 SEHNR and CDR2 FQNEAQ (reference sequence). This CDR3 spans 16 amino acids. Germline trimming cut 8 bases from V and 0 bases from J; bases unmatched to any gene: 11. CDR3 nucleotide sequence: TGTGCCAGCGGCTCGGTTAGCGGGAGTTTCTCCTACGAGCAGTACTTC. Its protein is CASGSVSGSFSYEQYF.

Details on this clonotype: Given a much more abundant clone one base away, this may be a read error. The rearrangement uses TRBV5-1 and TRBJ2-7; a weak D match, TRBD1 (5 bases). The germline gives CDR1 SGHRS, CDR2 YFSETQ. V lost 0 bases to trimming and J lost 2 bases, with 15 bases between them. This CDR3 is 16 amino acids long. DNA of the CDR3: TGCGCCAGCAGCTTGGCCGGAAGCGACAGCGCCTACGAGCAGTACTTC. Translating it yields CASSLAGSDSAYEQYF.

About this clonotype: A clone one base away is much larger, so this may be a read error. The V call is TRBV20-1, the J call TRBJ2-5, with 12 bases that match TRBD2. The CDR3 sequence is 17 residues long. V lost 0 bases, J lost 5 bases, and 10 bases stayed unmatched. Germline CDR1 is DFQATT and CDR2 is SNEGSKA (reference sequence). The CDR3 DNA reads TGCAGTGCTAGAGATATGGCTAGCGGGAGGGTCCATGAGACCCAGTACTTC. It translates to CSARDMASGRVHETQYF.

This clonotype was found many times. This chain links TRBV7-6 with TRBJ1-3; D unresolved. The CDR3 contains 15 residues. The V gene's germline CDR1 is SGHVS and CDR2 FNYEAQ. Trimming removed 0 bases at V and 0 bases at J, with 6 bases between. The chain's CDR3 is CASSLAANSGNTIYF. Written as DNA, the CDR3 is TGTGCCAGCAGCTTAGCGGCTAACTCTGGAAACACCATATATTTT.

The CDR3 sequence: CASSSRTSAYEQYF. DNA for the CDR3: TGTGCCAGCAGTTCTCGGACTAGCGCGTACGAGCAGTACTTC. The chain carries TRBV2 and TRBJ2-7; TRBD2 aligns across 9 bases. Trimming took 5 bases from V and 4 from J; bases not matched to a gene: 6. Germline values: CDR1 SNHLY, CDR2 FYNNEI. The CDR3 extends over 14 amino acids.

This clonotype occurred many times. The chain has TRBV9 and TRBJ2-1; 9 positions agree with TRBD2. V was clipped by 7 bases and J by 5 bases; unmatched bases: 7. This CDR3 region has 14 residues. Germline CDR1 SGDLS, CDR2 YYNGEE. The CDR3 spells CASGGLADDNEQFF. The CDR3 DNA sequence: TGTGCCAGCGGGGGACTAGCAGACGACAATGAGCAGTTCTTC.

This clonotype has just a few counts. V and J are TRBV6-6 and TRBJ2-7, with TRBD1 matching 10 bases. With V trimmed by 5 bases and J by 3 bases, 7 bases remained unmatched. Germline V lookup: CDR1 MNHNY, CDR2 SVGAGI (reference sequence). The CDR3 totals 15 residues. The CDR3 spells CASSLRQGAGYEQYF. CDR3 nucleotide sequence: TGTGCCAGCAGTCTCCGACAGGGGGCAGGCTACGAGCAGTACTTC.

Worth noting for this clonotype: Mismatch with germline at one junction end may stem from a read error. V is TRBV6-6 and J is TRBJ2-2; 8 bases are a match to TRBD2. The CDR3 covers 16 residues. CDR1 and CDR2 (germline): MNHNY, SVGAGI (reference sequence). As DNA, the CDR3 is TGTACCAGCAGTTACGTTAGCGGGGCGAACACCGGGGAGCTGTTTTTT. The encoded protein is CTSSYVSGANTGELFF.

This clonotype was recorded a few times. This may be a read error, as it is one base from a much larger clone. The CDR3 sequence: CASSAYLAGGNNAQFF. CDR3 sequence (DNA): TGTGCCAGCAGCGCATATCTAGCGGGAGGGAACAATGCGCAGTTCTTC. The V and J genes are TRBV9 and TRBJ2-1, with 12 bases aligning to TRBD2. Per germline, CDR1 SGDLS and CDR2 YYNGEE. The CDR3 covers 16 residues.

Details on this clonotype: A much larger clone sits a single nucleotide away, making a read error possible. This chain links TRBV12-5 with TRBJ2-7; the D call may be TRBD1 or TRBD2 (5 bases each). V lost 3 bases and J 6 bases, leaving 12 bases between the germline ends. The CDR3 runs to 13 residues. CDR1 is LGHNT and CDR2 is FRNRAP in the germline V gene. The CDR3 nucleotides are TGTGCTAGTGGTTTCGGGACCGCGGCCGAGCAGTACTTC. Protein: CASGFGTAAEQYF.

In the case of this clonotype: A much larger clone lies a single base off, so this may be a read error. The V call is TRBV30, the J call TRBJ2-7; 9 bases fit TRBD1. The germline V gene encodes CDR1 GTSNPN and CDR2 SVGIG (reference sequence). This CDR3 spans 14 amino acids. In DNA, the CDR3 is TGTGCCTGGAGTGTAGGGGGACAGGGCCACGAGCAGTGCTTC. This encodes CAWSVGGQGHEQCF. Full variable domain (missing parts from reference TRBV30 and TRBJ2-7): SQTIHQWPATLVQPVGSPLSLECTVEGTSNPNLYWYRQAAGRGLQLLFYSVGIGQISSEVPQNLSASRPQDRQFILSSKKLLLSDSGFYLCAWSVGGQGHEQCFGPGTRLTVT.

The chain couples TRBV6-4 to TRBJ2-3; TRBD2 agrees at 7 bases. CDR1 MRHNA and CDR2 SNTAGT come from the germline V gene. The CDR3 runs 14 residues. V lost 8 bases and J lost 6; bases outside the gene matches: 11. CDR3 DNA sequence: TGTGCCAGCGGTCGCGGGAGAATCGGGGATACGCAGTATTTT. It specifies CASGRGRIGDTQYF.

This clonotype has at least ten counts. The chain recombines TRBV5-1 with TRBJ2-1; perhaps D is TRBD1 or TRBD2 (6 bases each). Trimming pared 7 bases from V and 2 bases from J, leaving 22 bases between. The germline V gene encodes CDR1 SGHRS and CDR2 YFSETQ. There are 17 residues in the CDR3. The CDR3 protein is CASRLNSGGLTYNEQFF. The CDR3 DNA is TGCGCCAGCCGCCTCAACAGTGGGGGGCTAACCTACAATGAGCAGTTCTTC.

This clonotype was observed at least ten times. The gene calls are TRBV20-1 and TRBJ2-3; D is perhaps TRBD1 (5 bases). CDR3 length equals 14 residues. Trimming took off 5 bases at V and 2 bases at J, with 14 bases between the two ends. Germline V CDR1 and CDR2: DFQATT, SNEGSKA (reference sequence). The DNA of the CDR3 is TGCAGTGCTGGAATGACAGCGAACACAGATACGCAGTATTTT. Its protein is CSAGMTANTDTQYF.